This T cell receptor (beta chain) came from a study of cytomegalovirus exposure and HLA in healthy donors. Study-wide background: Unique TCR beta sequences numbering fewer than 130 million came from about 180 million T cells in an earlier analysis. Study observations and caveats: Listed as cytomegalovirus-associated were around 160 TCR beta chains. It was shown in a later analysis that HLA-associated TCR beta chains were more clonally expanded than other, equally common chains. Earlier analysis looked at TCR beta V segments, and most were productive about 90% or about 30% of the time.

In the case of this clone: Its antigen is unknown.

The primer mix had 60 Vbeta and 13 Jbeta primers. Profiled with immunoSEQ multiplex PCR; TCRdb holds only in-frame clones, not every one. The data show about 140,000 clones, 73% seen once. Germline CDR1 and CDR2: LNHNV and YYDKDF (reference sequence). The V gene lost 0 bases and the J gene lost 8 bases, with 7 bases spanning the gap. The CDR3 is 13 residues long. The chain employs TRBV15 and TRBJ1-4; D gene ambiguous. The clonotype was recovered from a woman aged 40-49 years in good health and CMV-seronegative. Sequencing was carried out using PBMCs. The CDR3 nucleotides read TGTGCCACCAGCAGAGATCCCCAGGAAAAACTGTTTTTT. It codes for CATSRDPQEKLFF.